A selection of T cell receptor beta chains follows, all from one sample in a study of cytomegalovirus exposure and HLA in healthy donors. Assay: immunoSEQ multiplex PCR; the TCRdb copy retains only in-frame clones and omits some. The sample lists 90,000 to 100,000 clones, just under 80% occurring once. Specimen: PBMCs. The receptors derive from a woman in her thirties or forties in good health and CMV-seronegative. Both conserved end residues are part of each CDR3. D genes are given only for firm matches. Only part of the rows carry a size: once, few, many, or a class if the clone is expanded.

j_call: TRBJ2-7; v_call: TRBV5-6; clone_size: -; d_call: -; cdr3_aa: CASSLGRASYEQYF; cdr3_nt: TGTGCCAGCAGCTTGGGCAGGGCGTCCTACGAGCAGTACTTC
j_call: TRBJ2-1; v_call: TRBV6-5; clone_size: -; d_call: TRBD2; cdr3_aa: CASSYSPLAGGEQFF; cdr3_nt: TGTGCCAGCAGTTACTCCCCGCTAGCGGGAGGGGAGCAGTTCTTC
j_call: TRBJ2-7; v_call: TRBV6-5; clone_size: -; d_call: -; cdr3_aa: CASSYKDSISYEQYF; cdr3_nt: TGTGCCAGCAGTTACAAGGACAGCATCTCCTACGAGCAGTACTTC
j_call: TRBJ2-7; v_call: TRBV15; clone_size: -; d_call: -; cdr3_aa: CATSRRGSGGEQYF; cdr3_nt: TGTGCCACCAGCAGGCGGGGATCAGGGGGGGAGCAGTACTTC
j_call: TRBJ2-4; v_call: TRBV28; clone_size: -; d_call: -; cdr3_aa: CATRGGPAKNIQYF; cdr3_nt: TGTGCCACCCGAGGGGGACCAGCCAAAAACATTCAGTACTTC
j_call: TRBJ1-1; v_call: TRBV9; clone_size: -; d_call: -; cdr3_aa: CASSPYNTEAFF; cdr3_nt: TGTGCCAGCAGCCCCTATAACACTGAAGCTTTCTTT
j_call: TRBJ2-7; v_call: TRBV9; clone_size: -; d_call: TRBD2; cdr3_aa: CASSPTGGSYEQYF; cdr3_nt: TGTGCCAGCAGCCCCACGGGAGGGTCCTACGAGCAGTACTTC
j_call: TRBJ2-1; v_call: TRBV5-1; clone_size: -; d_call: -; cdr3_aa: CASSEVSSYNEQFF; cdr3_nt: TGCGCCAGCAGCGAGGTGAGCTCCTACAATGAGCAGTTCTTC
j_call: TRBJ1-2; v_call: TRBV28; clone_size: -; d_call: -; cdr3_aa: CASSLRWTDNYGYTF; cdr3_nt: TGTGCCAGCAGTTTAAGGTGGACAGACAACTATGGCTACACCTTC
j_call: TRBJ1-6; v_call: TRBV5-6; clone_size: -; d_call: -; cdr3_aa: CASRQGSSYNSPLHF; cdr3_nt: TGTGCCAGCCGCCAGGGGAGCTCCTATAATTCACCCCTCCACTTT
j_call: TRBJ1-1; v_call: TRBV6-1; clone_size: few; d_call: -; cdr3_aa: CASNPTKRGTEAFF; cdr3_nt: TGTGCCAGCAACCCAACAAAAAGAGGCACTGAAGCTTTCTTT
j_call: TRBJ2-7; v_call: TRBV7-9; clone_size: few; d_call: TRBD1; cdr3_aa: CASSSPGQGVSYEQYF; cdr3_nt: TGTGCCAGCAGTTCCCCGGGACAGGGGGTCTCCTACGAGCAGTACTTC
j_call: TRBJ1-2; v_call: TRBV5-4; clone_size: once; d_call: -; cdr3_aa: CASSPGGGGYGYTF; cdr3_nt: TGTGCCAGCAGCCCGGGGGGTGGGGGCTATGGCTACACCTTC
j_call: TRBJ2-7; v_call: TRBV15; clone_size: few; d_call: TRBD2; cdr3_aa: CATSSPETSPTREQYF; cdr3_nt: TGTGCCACCAGCAGTCCCGAGACTAGCCCAACTAGGGAGCAGTACTTC
j_call: TRBJ1-6; v_call: TRBV27; clone_size: -; d_call: -; cdr3_aa: CASSFIGSSYNSPLHF; cdr3_nt: TGTGCCAGCAGTTTTATCGGGAGCTCCTATAATTCACCCCTCCACTTT
j_call: TRBJ2-5; v_call: TRBV5-4; clone_size: -; d_call: -; cdr3_aa: CASSFRDNQETQYF; cdr3_nt: TGTGCCAGCAGCTTCCGGGACAACCAAGAGACCCAGTACTTC
j_call: TRBJ1-3; v_call: TRBV9; clone_size: -; d_call: -; cdr3_aa: CASSVATGTPTGNTIYF; cdr3_nt: TGTGCCAGCAGCGTAGCTACAGGGACACCAACTGGAAACACCATATATTTT
j_call: TRBJ1-3; v_call: TRBV19; clone_size: -; d_call: -; cdr3_aa: CASSFSRQLSSGNTIYF; cdr3_nt: TGTGCCAGTAGTTTTTCCCGACAGCTAAGCTCTGGAAACACCATATATTTT
j_call: TRBJ1-2; v_call: TRBV7-8; clone_size: -; d_call: -; cdr3_aa: CASSLAGSQANYGYTF; cdr3_nt: TGTGCCAGCAGCTTAGCAGGGTCACAGGCTAACTATGGCTACACCTTC
j_call: TRBJ2-1; v_call: TRBV19; clone_size: -; d_call: -; cdr3_aa: CASTPWGGQNEQFF; cdr3_nt: TGTGCCAGTACCCCGTGGGGGGGGCAGAATGAGCAGTTCTTC
j_call: TRBJ1-5; v_call: TRBV6-1; clone_size: -; d_call: -; cdr3_aa: CASNWGGRGNQPQHF; cdr3_nt: TGTGCCAGCAATTGGGGGGGGCGCGGCAATCAGCCCCAGCATTTT
j_call: TRBJ2-2; v_call: TRBV9; clone_size: once; d_call: TRBD2; cdr3_aa: CASSGFLAGGNTGELFF; cdr3_nt: TGTGCCAGCAGCGGATTCCTAGCGGGAGGTAACACCGGGGAGCTGTTTTTT
j_call: TRBJ1-2; v_call: TRBV28; clone_size: -; d_call: -; cdr3_aa: CASIYPGDGYTF; cdr3_nt: TGTGCCAGCATCTATCCAGGGGATGGCTACACCTTC
j_call: TRBJ2-1; v_call: TRBV19; clone_size: -; d_call: TRBD1; cdr3_aa: CASSIGQGIDEQFF; cdr3_nt: TGTGCCAGTAGTATAGGACAGGGGATCGATGAGCAGTTCTTC
j_call: TRBJ1-1; v_call: TRBV6-4; clone_size: once; d_call: -; cdr3_aa: CASRESREGVTEAFF; cdr3_nt: TGTGCCAGCAGGGAGTCAAGGGAAGGGGTCACTGAAGCTTTCTTT
j_call: TRBJ2-7; v_call: TRBV5-4; clone_size: -; d_call: TRBD1; cdr3_aa: CASSLGRTGRNAYEQYF; cdr3_nt: TGTGCCAGCAGCTTGGGGCGGACAGGGAGGAATGCATACGAGCAGTACTTC
j_call: TRBJ2-2; v_call: TRBV19; clone_size: once; d_call: TRBD2; cdr3_aa: CASSTGTSAGELFF; cdr3_nt: TGTGCCAGTAGCACCGGGACTAGCGCCGGGGAGCTGTTTTTT
j_call: TRBJ2-5; v_call: TRBV7-8; clone_size: -; d_call: -; cdr3_aa: CASSLAGRGQETQYF; cdr3_nt: TGTGCCAGCAGCTTGGCCGGCAGGGGCCAAGAGACCCAGTACTTC
j_call: TRBJ1-6; v_call: TRBV30; clone_size: few; d_call: -; cdr3_aa: CAWSVLPGSPLHF; cdr3_nt: TGTGCCTGGAGTGTACTGCCAGGTTCACCCCTCCACTTT
j_call: TRBJ2-2; v_call: TRBV7-3; clone_size: -; d_call: -; cdr3_aa: CASSLMGGRTILNTGELFF; cdr3_nt: TGTGCCAGCAGCTTAATGGGGGGGCGAACCATTTTGAACACCGGGGAGCTGTTTTTT
j_call: TRBJ2-1; v_call: TRBV5-6; clone_size: -; d_call: -; cdr3_aa: CASSLALGGEQFF; cdr3_nt: TGTGCCAGCAGCTTGGCCCTGGGGGGTGAGCAGTTCTTC
j_call: TRBJ2-1; v_call: TRBV30; clone_size: -; d_call: TRBD2; cdr3_aa: CAWRSSCGRARCRRNEQFF; cdr3_nt: TGTGCCTGGAGATCTAGTTGCGGGAGGGCCAGATGTCGTCGAAATGAGCAGTTCTTC
j_call: TRBJ1-4; v_call: TRBV7-9; clone_size: -; d_call: TRBD1; cdr3_aa: CASSWTGAEKLFF; cdr3_nt: TGTGCCAGCAGCTGGACAGGGGCTGAAAAACTGTTTTTT
j_call: TRBJ2-3; v_call: TRBV10-3; clone_size: -; d_call: TRBD1; cdr3_aa: CAISPTGVHTDTQYF; cdr3_nt: TGTGCCATCAGCCCTACAGGGGTCCACACAGATACGCAGTATTTT
j_call: TRBJ2-1; v_call: TRBV5-1; clone_size: -; d_call: TRBD1; cdr3_aa: CASSQGQAASYNEQFF; cdr3_nt: TGCGCCAGCAGCCAAGGACAGGCAGCTTCCTACAATGAGCAGTTCTTC
j_call: TRBJ1-6; v_call: TRBV6-1; clone_size: -; d_call: -; cdr3_aa: CASSDSRDRPRHF; cdr3_nt: TGTGCCAGCAGTGATTCCCGCGACAGGCCCAGGCACTTT
j_call: TRBJ2-7; v_call: TRBV7-9; clone_size: once; d_call: TRBD1; cdr3_aa: CASSWGQVSYEQYF; cdr3_nt: TGTGCCAGCAGCTGGGGACAGGTTTCCTACGAGCAGTACTTC
j_call: TRBJ1-1; v_call: TRBV6-1; clone_size: few; d_call: -; cdr3_aa: CASPRAILNTEAFF; cdr3_nt: TGTGCCAGCCCGAGGGCCATATTGAACACTGAAGCTTTCTTT
j_call: TRBJ2-1; v_call: TRBV5-1; clone_size: -; d_call: -; cdr3_aa: CASSLGTGRDEQFF; cdr3_nt: TGCGCCAGCAGCTTGGGGACAGGGAGGGATGAGCAGTTCTTC
j_call: TRBJ2-3; v_call: TRBV19; clone_size: -; d_call: -; cdr3_aa: CATMTTTDTQYF; cdr3_nt: TGTGCCACCATGACTACCACAGATACGCAGTATTTT
j_call: TRBJ1-5; v_call: TRBV23-1; clone_size: -; d_call: -; cdr3_aa: CASSQFLRGTPRDYGNQPQHF; cdr3_nt: TGCGCCAGCAGTCAATTCTTAAGGGGGACCCCGCGCGATTATGGCAATCAGCCCCAGCATTTT
j_call: TRBJ2-5; v_call: TRBV11-2; clone_size: few; d_call: TRBD2; cdr3_aa: CASSLLAVLETQYF; cdr3_nt: TGTGCCAGCAGCTTACTAGCGGTCCTAGAGACCCAGTACTTC
j_call: TRBJ2-3; v_call: TRBV7-2; clone_size: -; d_call: TRBD2; cdr3_aa: CASSRTSGLGTDTQYF; cdr3_nt: TGTGCCAGCAGTCGGACTAGCGGTCTTGGGACAGATACGCAGTATTTT
j_call: TRBJ2-7; v_call: TRBV2; clone_size: -; d_call: -; cdr3_aa: CASSFREQYF; cdr3_nt: TGTGCCAGCAGTTTCCGCGAGCAGTACTTC
j_call: TRBJ1-1; v_call: TRBV9; clone_size: -; d_call: TRBD1; cdr3_aa: CASSPGTEGEAFF; cdr3_nt: TGTGCCAGCAGCCCCGGGACAGAGGGTGAAGCTTTCTTT
j_call: TRBJ2-1; v_call: TRBV9; clone_size: -; d_call: TRBD1; cdr3_aa: CASSQWDSYNEQFF; cdr3_nt: TGTGCCAGCAGCCAATGGGACAGCTACAATGAGCAGTTCTTC
j_call: TRBJ2-1; v_call: TRBV27; clone_size: -; d_call: -; cdr3_aa: CASSLRTEQFF; cdr3_nt: TGTGCCAGCAGTTTACGGACAGAGCAGTTCTTC
j_call: TRBJ2-3; v_call: TRBV28; clone_size: -; d_call: -; cdr3_aa: CASSFLRDSSLGDTQYF; cdr3_nt: TGTGCCAGCAGTTTCCTCCGGGACTCTTCCTTGGGAGATACGCAGTATTTT
j_call: TRBJ2-3; v_call: TRBV11-1; clone_size: -; d_call: -; cdr3_aa: CASSLITGAIDTQYF; cdr3_nt: TGTGCCAGCAGCTTAATTACGGGAGCCATAGATACGCAGTATTTT
j_call: TRBJ1-5; v_call: TRBV7-6; clone_size: -; d_call: -; cdr3_aa: CASSLASNQPQHF; cdr3_nt: TGTGCCAGCAGCTTAGCTTCGAATCAGCCCCAGCATTTT
j_call: TRBJ2-3; v_call: TRBV11-2; clone_size: -; d_call: -; cdr3_aa: CASSLDNTQYF; cdr3_nt: TGTGCCAGCAGCTTAGATAATACGCAGTATTTT
j_call: TRBJ2-7; v_call: TRBV9; clone_size: -; d_call: TRBD2; cdr3_aa: CASSSIAGGISEQYF; cdr3_nt: TGTGCCAGCAGCTCGATAGCGGGAGGGATCAGCGAGCAGTACTTC